This T cell receptor beta chain came from a study of shared clonotypes between healthy human individuals. Turning to the study itself: Researchers drew samples from a couple of women and three men aged 18 to 49. Study-wide results and limits: Naive subsets generally had larger estimated richness than memory subsets. The study found lower generation probabilities in non-shared clonotypes than in those shared by all four donors. In having few donors, the study represented limited genetic and exposure-history diversity.

Naive CD8 populations comprised CD45RO-negative cells positively selected for CCR7, excluding terminally differentiated effector memory CD45RA+ cells. TCRdb's copy holds only in-frame clones and misses some; the assay was immunoSEQ multiplex PCR. The table records millions of clones, 85% to 95% of them present only once. Notes on this clone: Its antigen is not known.

Germline CDR1 SQVTM, CDR2 ANQGSEA. Trimming took 7 bases from V and 5 from J, leaving 20 bases between them. The CDR3 is 14 residues long. The genes are TRBV29-1 and TRBJ2-5; D possibly corresponds to TRBD2 (7 bases). The sequenced sample was naive CD8+ T cells from PBMCs. The sequence came from a young man in good health. Some clones in this sample may be carry-over from other donors' samples. This CDR3 is CSARGGDLMETQYF. In DNA, the CDR3 is TGCAGCGCTAGGGGGGGGGATCTTATGGAGACCCAGTACTTC.